These 4 T cell receptor beta chains originate from one sample sequenced in a study of shared T cell receptors in the human thymus. Libraries were prepared by immunoSEQ multiplex PCR; TCRdb keeps only in-frame clonotypes and omits some of them. Of about 730,000 clones in the sample, approximately 85% were seen once. The sample was also linked to a second study, of human thymus T cells.

Sequenced material: thymocytes. The receptors were sampled from a girl in the first two years of life with a congenital heart defect.

The V and J genes are TRBV11-1 and TRBJ2-1; D call uncertain. This CDR3 comprises 14 residues. V shed 1 base and J shed 6 bases, with 10 bases lying between them. Germline CDR1 is SGHAT and CDR2 is FQDESV (reference sequence). The CDR3 spells CASSLGPSPNEQFF. The CDR3 DNA reads as TGTGCCAGCAGCTTAGGCCCCAGTCCCAATGAGCAGTTCTTC.

The rearrangement uses TRBV4-1 and TRBJ1-6, with D possibly being TRBD1 (5 bases). V lost 4 bases and J lost 8, with 12 bases in between. This CDR3 comprises 14 residues. Germline V lookup: CDR1 MGHRA, CDR2 YSYEKL. CDR3 in amino acids: CASSPQSRDSPLHF. The CDR3 coding sequence is TGCGCCAGCAGCCCGCAATCCAGGGATTCACCCCTCCACTTT.

This chain uses TRBV5-6 with TRBJ1-2, with a possible D match to TRBD1 (5 bases). Germline CDR1 SGHDT, CDR2 YYEEEE. Trimming left V 2 bases short and J 4 bases short, with 18 bases between. CDR3 length: 16 amino acids. CDR3 loop: CASSFPTLLQGYGYTF. The CDR3 DNA follows: TGTGCCAGCAGCTTTCCTACGCTTTTGCAGGGCTATGGCTACACCTTC.

V is TRBV11-3 and J is TRBJ2-1, with D perhaps matching TRBD2 (5 bases). Deletions cut 4 bases from V and 7 bases from J, with 14 bases between. The length of the CDR3 is 14 residues. The germline V gene has CDR1 SGHNT and CDR2 YENEEA. CDR3 residues: CASSSGGRRNEQFF. The CDR3 DNA follows: TGTGCCAGCAGCTCAGGAGGCCGGAGGAATGAGCAGTTCTTC.